The 21 T cell receptor beta chains below all came from one sample that was sequenced in a study of blood T cell repertoires in COVID-19. Libraries were prepared by immunoSEQ multiplex PCR; TCRdb keeps only in-frame clonotypes and omits some of them. The sample has some 40,000 clones, roughly four fifths seen once. Sequencing was carried out using peripheral blood. Source of these receptors: a human donor in a cohort sampled during active or convalescent COVID-19. The donor label of this sample is uncertain.

The V gene is TRBV27, the J gene TRBJ2-7; 7 bases are a match to TRBD2. V was pared by 4 bases and J by 0 bases, with 9 bases of the junction left unmatched. The V gene's germline CDR1 is MNHEY and CDR2 SMNVEV (reference sequence). CDR3 size: 16 residues. CDR3: CASSSSLLAASYEQYF. CDR3 nucleotides: TGTGCCAGCAGTTCAAGTCTCCTAGCGGCCTCCTACGAGCAGTACTTC.

The chain links TRBV3-1 (or the pseudogene TRBV3-2) to TRBJ2-3; 8 positions match TRBD1. The CDR3 is 15 amino acids. Losses at the gene ends were 1 base for V and 3 bases for J; bases not matched to a gene: 3. Germline CDR1 reads LGHDT; CDR2 reads YNNKEL (reference sequence). CDR3 DNA sequence: TGTGCCAGCAGCCAAGGGACAGGGTGGACAGATACGCAGTATTTT. Encoded protein: CASSQGTGWTDTQYF.

This chain joins TRBV5-1 and TRBJ1-1, with TRBD1 identical over 10 bases. Germline loops: CDR1 SGHRS, CDR2 YFSETQ. The CDR3 loop spans 15 amino acids. The junction had 4 bases not matched to a gene; V was cut back by 0 bases and J by 5 bases. CDR3 in amino acids: CASSLGGQGGTEAFF. CDR3 DNA sequence: TGCGCCAGCAGCTTGGGTGGACAGGGGGGGACTGAAGCTTTCTTT.

The chain links TRBV29-1 to TRBJ2-2, with 9 nucleotides matching TRBD1. CDR1 SQVTM and CDR2 ANQGSEA come from the germline V gene. The CDR3 is 13 amino acids. J gave up 7 bases and V 6 bases, and 6 bases lay outside the gene matches. CDR3 DNA sequence: TGCAGCGTCAGACAGGGGGGCGGCGGGGAGCTGTTTTTT. Its protein is CSVRQGGGGELFF.

DNA of the CDR3: TGTGCCACCAGTGATACAGGTCATTCTAGCACAGATACGCAGTATTTT. This gives the protein CATSDTGHSSTDTQYF. V and J are TRBV24-1 and TRBJ2-3; a weak D match, TRBD1 (5 bases). CDR3 length: 16 amino acids. Germline V gives CDR1 KGHDR, CDR2 SFDVKD. V lost 3 bases to trimming and J lost 0 bases, with 12 bases between them.

This chain uses TRBV24-1 with TRBJ2-1; 9 bases map to TRBD1. Germline V gives CDR1 KGHDR, CDR2 SFDVKD. The CDR3 loop spans 15 amino acids. The J segment lost 7 bases and the V segment lost 0 bases, leaving 3 bases of the junction unmatched. The CDR3 loop reads CATSDLGTGNNEQFF. The CDR3, as DNA: TGTGCCACCAGTGATTTGGGGACAGGGAATAATGAGCAGTTCTTC.

The rearrangement links TRBV4-2 to TRBJ2-3, with 12 bases that match TRBD2. In germline, CDR1 is LGHNA, CDR2 YNFKEQ. CDR3 size: 16 residues. With V trimmed by 4 bases and J by 0 bases, 2 bases remained unmatched. The DNA of the CDR3 is TGTGCCAGCAGCCCGACTAGCGGGAGTAGCACAGATACGCAGTATTTT. This sequence encodes CASSPTSGSSTDTQYF.

The rearrangement joins TRBV11-2 to TRBJ2-2; D unclear. CDR1 SGHAT and CDR2 FQNNGV come from the germline V gene. The CDR3 consists of 13 residues. Trimming removed 2 bases from V and 5 bases from J, with 6 bases in between. The CDR3 DNA follows: TGTGCCAGCAGCTTAAGCCTTACCGGGGAGCTGTTTTTT. Protein: CASSLSLTGELFF.

The rearrangement joins TRBV19 to TRBJ2-7; 13 nucleotides line up with TRBD2. Germline CDR1 LNHDA, CDR2 SQIVND (reference sequence). The CDR3 length is 17 residues. The V gene end was trimmed by 4 bases and the J gene end by 2 bases; junction bases not matched to a gene: 8. CDR3 coding DNA: TGTGCCAGTAGTAAAATCTCCGGGACTAGCGGGACCTACGAGCAGTACTTC. Amino acids: CASSKISGTSGTYEQYF.

The V and J genes are TRBV4-3 and TRBJ2-3; tentative D call: TRBD2 (5 bases). Trimming left V 2 bases short and J 0 bases short, with 9 bases between. This CDR3 has 15 amino acids. Germline CDR1 is LGHNA and CDR2 is YSLEER. The CDR3 DNA reads as TGCGCCAGCAGCCAACTAGCTTTGAGCACAGATACGCAGTATTTT. This gives the protein CASSQLALSTDTQYF.

This clone has just one count. The chain is built from TRBV29-1 and TRBJ2-1, with D perhaps matching TRBD1 (5 bases). Per germline, CDR1 SQVTM and CDR2 ANQGSEA. The CDR3 has 12 amino acids. Trimming pared 3 bases from V and 7 bases from J, leaving 10 bases between. The CDR3 nucleotides read TGCAGCGTTGACCATGGGGCGAATGAGCAGTTCTTC. Protein: CSVDHGANEQFF.

The chain uses TRBV4-2 and TRBJ2-1; 7 bases are shared with TRBD2. Germline V gene sequence: CDR1 LGHNA, CDR2 YNFKEQ. V trimming: 0 bases; J trimming: 1 base; junction bases outside the gene matches: 3. CDR3 length: 16 amino acids. CDR3 in DNA: TGTGCCAGCAGCCAAGACGGCGGGAGTTCCTACAATGAGCAGTTCTTC. It translates to CASSQDGGSSYNEQFF.

CDR3 residues: CASSSNRYSGNTIYF. The DNA of the CDR3 is TGTGCCAGTAGCTCGAACAGATACTCTGGAAACACCATATATTTT. This chain connects TRBV19 to TRBJ1-3; D is unresolved. V shed 6 bases and J shed 0 bases, with 12 bases lying between them. CDR1 LNHDA and CDR2 SQIVND come from the germline V gene (reference sequence). This CDR3 comprises 15 residues.

The chain is built from TRBV7-9 and TRBJ2-7; maybe TRBD2 (6 bases). Germline assignment: CDR1 SEHNR and CDR2 FQNEAQ (reference sequence). V lost 3 bases and J lost 7, with 19 bases in between. CDR3 size: 15 residues. CDR3 bases: TGTGCCAGCAGCTTCGGGGGTAGCATCATCGGGGAGCAGTACTTC. It encodes CASSFGGSIIGEQYF.

The rearrangement uses TRBV6-5 and TRBJ1-2; 7 bases are a match to TRBD1. Trimming took 0 bases from V and 4 from J; bases not matched to a gene: 5. Germline loops: CDR1 MNHEY, CDR2 SVGAGI. The CDR3 is 15 residues long. The DNA for the CDR3 is TGTGCCAGCAGTTACTCGCCGAGGACAGGCTATGGCTACACCTTC. It codes for CASSYSPRTGYGYTF.

The rearrangement joins TRBV4-3 to TRBJ1-2, with 7 bases that match TRBD1. Looked up from germline, CDR1 is LGHNA and CDR2 is YSLEER. J lost 6 bases, V lost 1 base, and 2 bases had no gene match. There are 13 residues in the CDR3. The CDR3, as DNA: TGCGCCAGCAGCCAAGGACAGGGCCATGGCTACACCTTC. Protein: CASSQGQGHGYTF.

The count of this clone is one. The chain employs TRBV30 and TRBJ2-7; 8 bases fit TRBD2. The CDR3 has 14 amino acids. From germline, CDR1 is GTSNPN and CDR2 SVGIG (reference sequence). The J segment lost 2 bases and the V segment lost 5 bases, leaving 8 bases of the junction unmatched. The CDR3 DNA reads TGTGCCTGGGCCCGTCCGGGAGGGCCCTACGAGCAGTACTTC. It translates to CAWARPGGPYEQYF.

V and J are TRBV28 and TRBJ2-1; D gene unclear. V was clipped by 4 bases and J by 0 bases, with 7 bases between them. The CDR3 is made up of 14 amino acids. Germline V lookup: CDR1 MDHEN, CDR2 SYDVKM. The CDR3 loop reads CASSYSLSYNEQFF. CDR3 nucleotide sequence: TGTGCCAGCAGTTACAGCCTCTCCTACAATGAGCAGTTCTTC. Using reference TRBV28 and TRBJ2-1 for the parts outside the CDR3, the full variable domain is DVKVTQSSRYLVKRTGEKVFLECVQDMDHENMFWYRQDPGLGLRLIYFSYDVKMKEKGDIPEGYSVSREKKERFSLILESASTNQTSMYLCASSYSLSYNEQFFGPGTRLTVL.

The chain recombines TRBV6-1 with TRBJ2-4; possible D gene TRBD1, 8 bases. CDR3 length: 14 amino acids. Per germline, CDR1 MNHNS and CDR2 SASEGT. V was cut by 0 bases and J by 9 bases, with 12 bases left in between. In nucleotides, the CDR3 is TGTGCCAGCAGTGAAGCGACAGGGGAGGGCATTCAGTACTTC. Residues: CASSEATGEGIQYF.

The chain is built from TRBV2 and TRBJ2-5, with TRBD1 identical over 10 bases. This CDR3 contains 15 residues. Per the germline V gene, CDR1 is SNHLY and CDR2 is FYNNEI. V lost 4 bases to trimming and J lost 1 base; unmatched junction nucleotides: 3. The CDR3 sequence is CASSGTGGPQETQYF. In nucleotides, the CDR3 is TGTGCCAGCAGTGGGACAGGGGGGCCCCAAGAGACCCAGTACTTC.

About this clone itself: An end of the junction does not agree with germline; a read error may underlie this. The V gene is TRBV7-7, the J gene TRBJ2-5; perhaps TRBD2 as D (7 bases). This CDR3 has 15 amino acids. Germline CDR1 and CDR2: SSHAT and FNYEAQ (reference sequence). CDR3 loop: CASSSSRGARETQYF. In DNA form, the CDR3 reads TGTGCTAGCAGCTCTAGCCGGGGGGCCCGAGAGACCCAGTACTTC. Full variable domain (outside the CDR3, taken from reference TRBV7-7 and TRBJ2-5): GAGVSQSPRYKVTKRGQDVTLRCDPISSHATLYWYQQALGQGPEFLTYFNYEAQPDKSGLPSDRFSAERPEGSISTLTIQRTEQRDSAMYRCASSSSRGARETQYFGPGTRLLVL.